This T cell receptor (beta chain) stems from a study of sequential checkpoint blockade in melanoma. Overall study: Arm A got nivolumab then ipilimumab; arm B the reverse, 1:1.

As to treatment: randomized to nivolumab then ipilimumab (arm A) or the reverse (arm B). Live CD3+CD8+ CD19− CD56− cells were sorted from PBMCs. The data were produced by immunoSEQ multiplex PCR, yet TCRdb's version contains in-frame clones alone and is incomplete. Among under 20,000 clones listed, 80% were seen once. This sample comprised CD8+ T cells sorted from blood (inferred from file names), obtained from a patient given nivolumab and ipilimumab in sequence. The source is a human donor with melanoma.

CDR3 protein: CASSPHGSYEQYF. DNA for the CDR3: TGTGCCAGCAGCCCTCACGGGTCATACGAGCAGTACTTC. The chain is built from TRBV13 and TRBJ2-7, with no clear D. Trimming took off 5 bases at V and 4 bases at J, with 12 bases between the two ends. The CDR3 extends over 13 amino acids. Germline V lookup: CDR1 PRHDT, CDR2 FYEKMQ (reference sequence).